The 5 T cell receptor beta chains listed next were all sequenced from one sample in a study of circulating and synovial CD4+ cells in juvenile arthritis. Libraries were prepared by immunoSEQ multiplex PCR; TCRdb keeps only in-frame clonotypes and omits some of them. The sample has under 40,000 clones, about 94% seen once. Sample: CD4+ T cells from blood. The receptor source for this set is a human donor with juvenile idiopathic arthritis.

The gene calls are TRBV5-8 and TRBJ2-6; D remains unclear. V was shortened by 0 bases and J by 0 bases, with 13 bases between the two germline ends. The CDR3 covers 18 residues. The germline V gene has CDR1 SGHTS and CDR2 YDEGEE. CDR3 in amino acids: CASSLALQPASGANVLTF. CDR3 sequence (DNA): TGTGCCAGCAGCTTGGCCCTACAGCCAGCCTCTGGGGCCAACGTCCTGACTTTC.

The chain is built from TRBV5-6 and TRBJ1-2; D call uncertain. This CDR3 is built from 14 residues. Per the germline V gene, CDR1 is SGHDT and CDR2 is YYEEEE. Deletions cut 1 base from V and 3 bases from J, with 10 bases between. CDR3: CASSLSQHHYGYTF. The CDR3 nucleotides read TGTGCCAGCAGCTTGTCACAGCATCACTATGGCTACACCTTC. Full variable domain (rest looked up from reference TRBV5-6 and TRBJ1-2): DAGVTQSPTHLIKTRGQQVTLRCSPKSGHDTVSWYQQALGQGPQFIFQYYEEEERQRGNFPDRFSGHQFPNYSSELNVNALLLGDSALYLCASSLSQHHYGYTFGSGTRLTVV.

The chain is built from TRBV2 and TRBJ1-2; 7 positions agree with TRBD1. The ends lost 7 bases at V and 7 bases at J; junction bases unmatched: 9. The CDR3 consists of 13 residues. Germline V CDR1 and CDR2: SNHLY, FYNNEI. The CDR3 DNA is TGTGCCAGCACTAGGGGGCTCAACCCTGGCTACACCTTC. Its protein product is CASTRGLNPGYTF.

The chain combines TRBV19 with TRBJ2-2; D might be TRBD1 (7 bases). Trimming left V 7 bases short and J 9 bases short, with 18 bases between. The CDR3 totals 14 residues. Germline values: CDR1 LNHDA, CDR2 SQIVND (reference sequence). CDR3 nucleotide sequence: TGTGCCAGTAACACGGGGGACAGTCGCCGGGAGCTGTTTTTT. Its protein product is CASNTGDSRRELFF. The variable domain in full, completed from reference TRBV19 and TRBJ2-2, reads DGGITQSPKYLFRKEGQNVTLSCEQNLNHDAMYWYRQDPGQGLRLIYYSQIVNDFQKGDIAEGYSVSREKKESFPLTVTSAQKNPTAFYLCASNTGDSRRELFFGEGSRLTVL.

This clone appeared a single time. V usage is TRBV27 and J usage is TRBJ1-2; a possible D gene is TRBD1 (6 bases). CDR1 and CDR2 from the germline V gene are MNHEY and SMNVEV (reference sequence). The CDR3 is made up of 13 amino acids. Trimming took off 3 bases at V and 7 bases at J, with 12 bases between the two ends. CDR3 bases: TGTGCCAGCAGTTTGACTGGGGGCCTTGGCTACACCTTC. Translated: CASSLTGGLGYTF.